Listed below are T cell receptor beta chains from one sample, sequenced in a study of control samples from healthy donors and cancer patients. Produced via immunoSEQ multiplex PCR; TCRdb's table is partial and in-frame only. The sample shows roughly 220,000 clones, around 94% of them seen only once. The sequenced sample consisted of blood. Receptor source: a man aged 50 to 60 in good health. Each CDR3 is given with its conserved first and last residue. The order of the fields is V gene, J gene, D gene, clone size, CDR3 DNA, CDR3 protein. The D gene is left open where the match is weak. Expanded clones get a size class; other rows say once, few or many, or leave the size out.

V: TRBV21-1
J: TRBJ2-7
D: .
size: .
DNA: TGTGCCAGCACCCAACCGGGACTCGAAATCGAGCAGTACTTC
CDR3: CASTQPGLEIEQYF

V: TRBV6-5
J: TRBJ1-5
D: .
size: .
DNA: TGTGCCAGCAACAGGGATCAGCCCCAGCATTTT
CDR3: CASNRDQPQHF

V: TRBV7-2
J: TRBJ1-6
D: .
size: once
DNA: TGTGCCAGCAGCCCAGGCGGCTCCTATAATTCACCCCTCCACTTT
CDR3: CASSPGGSYNSPLHF

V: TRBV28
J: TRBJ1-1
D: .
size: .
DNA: TGTGCCAGCAGTTTAATGGGTACTGAAGCTTTCTTT
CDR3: CASSLMGTEAFF

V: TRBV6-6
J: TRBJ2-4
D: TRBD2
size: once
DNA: TGTGCCAGCATCCCCGGGGGGTTAGCCAAAAACATTCAGTACTTC
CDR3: CASIPGGLAKNIQYF

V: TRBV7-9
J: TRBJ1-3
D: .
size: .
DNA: TGTGCCAGCAGCTCCCCGGCCGGGGGTACTGGAAACACCATATATTTT
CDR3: CASSSPAGGTGNTIYF

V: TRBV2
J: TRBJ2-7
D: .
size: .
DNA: TGTGCCAGCAGTGAAGCGGTGGGCATAGGGCAGTACTTC
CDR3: CASSEAVGIGQYF

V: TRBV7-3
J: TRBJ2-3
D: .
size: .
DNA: TGTGCCTCGGGGGCTAGCGGCACAGATACGCAGTATTTT
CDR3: CASGASGTDTQYF

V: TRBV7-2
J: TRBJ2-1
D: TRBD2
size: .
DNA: TGTGCCAGCAGCTTGACCGGGACTACGGACAATGAGCAGTTCTTC
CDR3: CASSLTGTTDNEQFF

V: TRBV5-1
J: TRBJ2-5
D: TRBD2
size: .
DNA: TGCGCCAGCAGCTTGGGGACTAGCGGGGTTGAGACCCAGTACTTC
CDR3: CASSLGTSGVETQYF

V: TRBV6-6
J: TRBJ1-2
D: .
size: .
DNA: TGTGCCAGCAGTTACGGACAACTCTATGGCTACACCTTC
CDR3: CASSYGQLYGYTF

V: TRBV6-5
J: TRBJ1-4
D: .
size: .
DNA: TGTGCCAGCCAGGATGTTCTCTCGAATGAAAAACTGTTTTTT
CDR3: CASQDVLSNEKLFF

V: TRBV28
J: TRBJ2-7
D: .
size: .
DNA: TGTGCCAGCAGACCCCCAGGGACGCACTACGAGCAGTACTTC
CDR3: CASRPPGTHYEQYF

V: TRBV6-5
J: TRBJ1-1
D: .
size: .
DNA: TGTGCCAGCAGGACACTGGCGGGCACTGAAGCTTTCTTT
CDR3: CASRTLAGTEAFF

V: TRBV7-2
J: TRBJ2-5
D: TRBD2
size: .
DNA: TGTGCCAGCAGCCGGACTAGCGGGGGGGCAGAGACCCAGTACTTC
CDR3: CASSRTSGGAETQYF

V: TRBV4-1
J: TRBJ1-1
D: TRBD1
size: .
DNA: TGCGCCAGCAGCCCAATGGACAGGGGGGAAGCTTTCTTT
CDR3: CASSPMDRGEAFF

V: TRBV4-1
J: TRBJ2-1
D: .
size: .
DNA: TGCGCCAGCAGCCAAGACAGGAACTCCTACAATGAGCAGTTCTTC
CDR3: CASSQDRNSYNEQFF

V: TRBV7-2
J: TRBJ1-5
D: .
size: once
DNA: TGTGCCAGCAGCCCCCCGGGGCAGCCCCAGCATTTT
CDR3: CASSPPGQPQHF

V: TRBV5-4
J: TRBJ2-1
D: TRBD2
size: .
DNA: TGTGCCAGCAGTTCTGGACTAGCGGGGGGGAATGAGCAGTTCTTC
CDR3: CASSSGLAGGNEQFF

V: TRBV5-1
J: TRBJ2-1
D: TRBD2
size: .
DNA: TGCGCCAGCAGTCACACTAGCGGGGGTACTAGCGAGCAGTTCTTC
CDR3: CASSHTSGGTSEQFF

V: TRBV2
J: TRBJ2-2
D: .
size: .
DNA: TGTGCCAGCAGTGAAGCAGGGGCCTCAGCGAACACCGGGGAGCTGTTTTTT
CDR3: CASSEAGASANTGELFF

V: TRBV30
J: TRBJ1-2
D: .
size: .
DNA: TGTGCCTGGAGGGGAGGTCAGACCCCCGGCTACACCTTC
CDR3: CAWRGGQTPGYTF

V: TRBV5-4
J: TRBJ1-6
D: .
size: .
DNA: TGTGCCAGCAGCTTTAGGCAGAGTAATTCACCCCTCCACTTT
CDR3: CASSFRQSNSPLHF

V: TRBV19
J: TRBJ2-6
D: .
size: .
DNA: TGTGCCAGTAGCACGGGACGGCCCTCTGGGGCCAACGTCCTGACTTTC
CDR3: CASSTGRPSGANVLTF

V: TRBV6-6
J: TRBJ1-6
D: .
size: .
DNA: TGTGCCAGCAAAGAGGTCCTGGGGGATAATTCACCCCTCCACTTT
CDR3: CASKEVLGDNSPLHF

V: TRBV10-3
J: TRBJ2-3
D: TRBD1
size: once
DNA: TGTGCCATCAGTGCAGGACAGGGCGGCACAGATACGCAGTATTTT
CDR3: CAISAGQGGTDTQYF

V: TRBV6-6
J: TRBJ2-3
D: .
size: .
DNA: TGTGCCAGCAGCCTGGGAAGAGATACGCAGTATTTT
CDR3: CASSLGRDTQYF

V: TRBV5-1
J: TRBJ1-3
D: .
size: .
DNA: TGCGCCAGCAGCCCGAGGACAGAGGTGGGAAACACCATATATTTT
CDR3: CASSPRTEVGNTIYF

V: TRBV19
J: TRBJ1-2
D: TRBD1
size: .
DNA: TGTGCCAGTAGTACCCAATCCTCGACAGGGTATGCCTATGGCTACACCTTC
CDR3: CASSTQSSTGYAYGYTF

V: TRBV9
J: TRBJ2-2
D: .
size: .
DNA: TGTGCCAGCAGCGCGCTAACAGGGAGAAGGAACACCGGGGAGCTGTTTTTT
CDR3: CASSALTGRRNTGELFF

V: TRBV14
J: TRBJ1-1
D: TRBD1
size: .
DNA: TGTGCCAGCAGCCGAGACAGGGGTATGATAACTTTCTTT
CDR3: CASSRDRGMITFF

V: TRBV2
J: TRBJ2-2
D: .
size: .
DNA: TGTGCCGGCTTTGGGTTCGGCTCCGGGGAGCTGTTTTTT
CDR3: CAGFGFGSGELFF

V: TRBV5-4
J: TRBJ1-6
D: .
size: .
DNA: TGTGCCAGCAGCTCCCCGGGGTCACCCCTCCACTTT
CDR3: CASSSPGSPLHF

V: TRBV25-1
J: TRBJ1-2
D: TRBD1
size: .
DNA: TGTGCCAGCAGTGAAAGGGGGACAGGGATTTATGGCTACACCTTC
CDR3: CASSERGTGIYGYTF

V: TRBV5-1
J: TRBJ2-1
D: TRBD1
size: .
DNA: TGCGCCAGCAGCTTTACCGGACAGGGGTCTAATGAGCAGTTCTTC
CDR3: CASSFTGQGSNEQFF

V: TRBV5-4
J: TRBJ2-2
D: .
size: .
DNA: TGTGCCAGCAGTTTACCCGGGACGGCGGGCGGGGAGCTGTTTTTT
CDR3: CASSLPGTAGGELFF

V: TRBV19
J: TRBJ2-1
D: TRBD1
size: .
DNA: TGTGCCAGTAGTTTCGACAGGGGAGTCGGGAAGCAGTTCTTC
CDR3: CASSFDRGVGKQFF

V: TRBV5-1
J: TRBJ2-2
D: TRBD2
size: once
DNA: TGCGCCAGCAGCTTGCTCGGACTAGGAAACACCGGGGAGCTGTTTTTT
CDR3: CASSLLGLGNTGELFF

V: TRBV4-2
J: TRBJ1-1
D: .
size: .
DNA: TGTGCCAGCAGTGAGAGGACAGATGAAGCTTTCTTT
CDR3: CASSERTDEAFF

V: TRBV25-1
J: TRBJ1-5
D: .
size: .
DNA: TGTGCCAGCGCGGGGCAGGGCGATCAGCCCCAGCATTTT
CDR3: CASAGQGDQPQHF

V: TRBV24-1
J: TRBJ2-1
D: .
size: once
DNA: TGTGCCACCAGTGATTTAGGCAGGGACTCCTACAATGAGCAGTTCTTC
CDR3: CATSDLGRDSYNEQFF

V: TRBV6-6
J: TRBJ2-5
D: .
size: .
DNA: TGTGCCAGCAGTCCTACACAGGGAGGGAAGACCCAGTACTTC
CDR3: CASSPTQGGKTQYF

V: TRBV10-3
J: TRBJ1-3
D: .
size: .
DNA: TGTGCCATCAGTGAGAGGCAGGGGCCTGGAAACACCATATATTTT
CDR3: CAISERQGPGNTIYF

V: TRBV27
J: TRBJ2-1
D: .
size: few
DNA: TGTGCCAGCACCCCTGGTGGGCCAAAATGGGATGAGCAGTTCTTC
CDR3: CASTPGGPKWDEQFF

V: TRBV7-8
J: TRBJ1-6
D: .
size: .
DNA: TGTGCCAGCAGTCTCAATAATTCACCCCTCCACTTT
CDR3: CASSLNNSPLHF